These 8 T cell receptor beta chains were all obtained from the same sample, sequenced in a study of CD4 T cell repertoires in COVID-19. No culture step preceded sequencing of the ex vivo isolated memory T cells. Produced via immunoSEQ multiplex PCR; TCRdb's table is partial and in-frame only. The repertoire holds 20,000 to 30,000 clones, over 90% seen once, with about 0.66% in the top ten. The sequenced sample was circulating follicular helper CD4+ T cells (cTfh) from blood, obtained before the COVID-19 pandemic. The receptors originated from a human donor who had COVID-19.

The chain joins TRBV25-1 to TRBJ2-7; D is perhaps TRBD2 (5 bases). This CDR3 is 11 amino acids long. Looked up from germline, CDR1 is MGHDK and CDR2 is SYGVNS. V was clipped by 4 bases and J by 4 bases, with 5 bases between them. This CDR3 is CASSGGYEQYF. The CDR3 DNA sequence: TGTGCCAGCAGTGGCGGGTACGAGCAGTACTTC.

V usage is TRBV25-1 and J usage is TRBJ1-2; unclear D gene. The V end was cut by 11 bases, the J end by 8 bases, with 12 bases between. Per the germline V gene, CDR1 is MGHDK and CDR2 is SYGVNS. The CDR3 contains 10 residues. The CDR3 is CALSGVGYTF. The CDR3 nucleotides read TGTGCCCTTTCCGGGGTAGGCTACACCTTC.

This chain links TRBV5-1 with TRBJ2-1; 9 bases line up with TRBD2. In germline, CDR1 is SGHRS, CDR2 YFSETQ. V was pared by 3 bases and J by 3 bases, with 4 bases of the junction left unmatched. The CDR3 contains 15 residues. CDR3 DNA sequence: TGCGCCAGCAGCTCCCAGCGGGGGGTCTACAATGAGCAGTTCTTC. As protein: CASSSQRGVYNEQFF. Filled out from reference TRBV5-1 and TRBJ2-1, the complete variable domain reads KAGVTQTPRYLIKTRGQQVTLSCSPISGHRSVSWYQQTPGQGLQFLFEYFSETQRNKGNFPGRFSGRQFSNSRSEMNVSTLELGDSALYLCASSSQRGVYNEQFFGPGTRLTVL.

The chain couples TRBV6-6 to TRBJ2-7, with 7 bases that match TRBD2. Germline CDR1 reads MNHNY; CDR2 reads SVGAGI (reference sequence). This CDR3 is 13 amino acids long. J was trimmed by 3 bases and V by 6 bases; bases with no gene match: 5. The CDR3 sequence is CASRKGGSYEQYF. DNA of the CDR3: TGTGCCAGCAGAAAGGGCGGGAGCTACGAGCAGTACTTC.

CDR3 sequence reads: CASSLEARNTGELFF. CDR3 bases: TGCGCCAGCAGCTTGGAGGCTAGGAACACCGGGGAGCTGTTTTTT. The chain couples TRBV5-1 to TRBJ2-2; D call uncertain. Trimming removed 0 bases from V and 1 base from J, with 7 bases in between. The CDR3 loop spans 15 amino acids. In germline, CDR1 is SGHRS, CDR2 YFSETQ.

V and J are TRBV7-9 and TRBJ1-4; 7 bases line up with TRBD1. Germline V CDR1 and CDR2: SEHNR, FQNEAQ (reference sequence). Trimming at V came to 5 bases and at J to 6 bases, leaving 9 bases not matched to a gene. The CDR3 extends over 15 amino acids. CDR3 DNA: TGTGCCAGCAGCCGAAGGACAGGTGTCTATGAAAAACTGTTTTTT. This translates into CASSRRTGVYEKLFF.

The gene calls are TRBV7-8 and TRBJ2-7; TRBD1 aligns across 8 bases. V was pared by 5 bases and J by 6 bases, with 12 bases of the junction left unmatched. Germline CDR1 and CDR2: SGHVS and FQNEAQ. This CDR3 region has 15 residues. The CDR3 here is CASSPRTGRKLEQYF. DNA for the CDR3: TGTGCCAGCAGCCCCCGGACAGGGCGGAAACTCGAGCAGTACTTC.

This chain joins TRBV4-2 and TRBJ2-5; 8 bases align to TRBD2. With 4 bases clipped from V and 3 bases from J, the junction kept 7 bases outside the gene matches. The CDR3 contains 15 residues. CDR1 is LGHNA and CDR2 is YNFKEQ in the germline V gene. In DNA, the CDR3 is TGTGCCAGCAGCCTAGGGACTAGAATAGAAGAGACCCAGTACTTC. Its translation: CASSLGTRIEETQYF.